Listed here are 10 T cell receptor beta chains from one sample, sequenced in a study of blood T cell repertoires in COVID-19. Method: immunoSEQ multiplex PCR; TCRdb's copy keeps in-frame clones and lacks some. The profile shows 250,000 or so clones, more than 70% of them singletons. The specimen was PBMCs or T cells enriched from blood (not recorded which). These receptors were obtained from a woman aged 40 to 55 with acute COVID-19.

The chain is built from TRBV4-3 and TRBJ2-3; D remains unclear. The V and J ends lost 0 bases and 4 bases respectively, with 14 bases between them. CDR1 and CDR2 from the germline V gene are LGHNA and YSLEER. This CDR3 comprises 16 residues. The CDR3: CASSQEIPTTSDTQYF. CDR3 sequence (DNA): TGCGCCAGCAGCCAAGAGATCCCAACTACCTCAGATACGCAGTATTTT.

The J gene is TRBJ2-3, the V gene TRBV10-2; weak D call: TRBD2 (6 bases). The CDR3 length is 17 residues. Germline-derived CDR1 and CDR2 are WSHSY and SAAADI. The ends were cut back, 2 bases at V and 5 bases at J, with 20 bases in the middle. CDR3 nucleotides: TGCGCCAGCAGTGAGCCGGCCCGATGGAGGGTTGAAGATACGCAGTATTTT. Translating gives CASSEPARWRVEDTQYF.

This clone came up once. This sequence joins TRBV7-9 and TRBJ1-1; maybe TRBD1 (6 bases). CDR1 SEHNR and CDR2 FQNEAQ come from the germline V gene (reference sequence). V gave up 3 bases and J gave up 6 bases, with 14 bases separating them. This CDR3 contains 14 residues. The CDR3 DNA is TGTGCCAGCAGCTTCGAAGGGGAGGGGGCTGAAGCTTTCTTT. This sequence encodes CASSFEGEGAEAFF. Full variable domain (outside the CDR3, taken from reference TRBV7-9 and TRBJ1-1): DTGVSQNPRHKITKRGQNVTFRCDPISEHNRLYWYRQTLGQGPEFLTYFQNEAQLEKSRLLSDRFSAERPKGSFSTLEIQRTEQGDSAMYLCASSFEGEGAEAFFGQGTRLTVV.

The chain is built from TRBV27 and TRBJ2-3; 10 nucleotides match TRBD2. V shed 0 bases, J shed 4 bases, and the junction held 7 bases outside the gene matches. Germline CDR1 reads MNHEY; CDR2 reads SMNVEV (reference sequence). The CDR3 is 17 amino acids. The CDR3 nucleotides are TGTGCCAGCAGTTTATCGAGTAGCGGGGGGCGTGCAGATACGCAGTATTTT. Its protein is CASSLSSSGGRADTQYF.

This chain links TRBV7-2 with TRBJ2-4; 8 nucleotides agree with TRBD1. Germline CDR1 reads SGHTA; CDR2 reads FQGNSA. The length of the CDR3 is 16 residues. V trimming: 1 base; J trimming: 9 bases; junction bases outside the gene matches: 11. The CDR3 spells CASSLGRVRGQSIQYF. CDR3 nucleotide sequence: TGTGCCAGCAGCTTAGGAAGGGTCAGGGGGCAAAGCATTCAGTACTTC.

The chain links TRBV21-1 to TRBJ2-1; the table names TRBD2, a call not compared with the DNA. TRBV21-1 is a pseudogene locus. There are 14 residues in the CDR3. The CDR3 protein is CASSKALGGNEQFF. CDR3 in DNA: TGTGCCAGCAGCAAAGCGCTCGGGGGAAATGAGCAGTTCTTC.

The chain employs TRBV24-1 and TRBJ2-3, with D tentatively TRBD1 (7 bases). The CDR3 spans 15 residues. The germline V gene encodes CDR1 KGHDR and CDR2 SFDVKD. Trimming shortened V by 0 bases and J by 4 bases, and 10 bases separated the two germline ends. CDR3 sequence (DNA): TGTGCCACCAGTGATTTGGGAGGGGGCGCAGATACGCAGTATTTT. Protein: CATSDLGGGADTQYF.

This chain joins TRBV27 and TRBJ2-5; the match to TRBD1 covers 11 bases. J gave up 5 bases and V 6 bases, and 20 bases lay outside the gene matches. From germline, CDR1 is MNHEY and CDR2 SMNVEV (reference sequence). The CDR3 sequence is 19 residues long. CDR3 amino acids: CASSTLTGTGGRPGETQYF. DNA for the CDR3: TGTGCCAGCAGCACACTCACCGGGACAGGGGGAAGGCCGGGCGAGACCCAGTACTTC.

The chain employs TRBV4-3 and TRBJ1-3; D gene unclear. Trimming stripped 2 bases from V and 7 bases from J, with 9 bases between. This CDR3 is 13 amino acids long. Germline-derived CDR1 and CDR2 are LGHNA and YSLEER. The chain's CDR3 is CASSQTMRNTIYF. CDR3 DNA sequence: TGCGCCAGCAGCCAAACCATGCGCAACACCATATATTTT.

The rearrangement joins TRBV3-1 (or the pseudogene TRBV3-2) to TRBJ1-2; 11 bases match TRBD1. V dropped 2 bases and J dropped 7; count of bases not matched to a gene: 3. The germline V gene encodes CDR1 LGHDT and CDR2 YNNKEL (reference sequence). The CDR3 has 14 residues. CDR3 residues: CASSQFGTGGGYTF. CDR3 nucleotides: TGTGCCAGCAGCCAATTCGGGACAGGGGGTGGCTACACCTTC.